Detailed here is one TCR beta chain. Antigen unknown. This entry is derived from a study of cytomegalovirus exposure and HLA in healthy donors. This CDR3 contains 13 residues. This table comes from immunoSEQ multiplex PCR, and its TCRdb copy is limited to in-frame clones, with some not included. This table holds roughly 150,000 clones, approximately 88% found once. General observations from the study: Researchers counted around 150 TCR beta chains as cytomegalovirus-associated. Confirmation in vitro established that a few CMV-associated chains were specific for CMV antigens. According to a subsequent analysis, TCR clusters from the first cohort were inclined to appear together in the 110 or so validation repertoires. Using the classifier, cytomegalovirus status was reportedly diagnosed with high specificity and sensitivity.

The source of this sequence is a woman aged 18 to 35 in good health and CMV-seropositive. The chain uses TRBV21-1 and TRBJ1-2; no check of the table's D call, TRBD1, against the DNA was made. TRBV21-1 represents a pseudogene. Input material: PBMCs. CDR3 in DNA: TGTGCCAGCAACTTAGGGGTTGAGTATGGCTACACCTTC. It translates to CASNLGVEYGYTF.